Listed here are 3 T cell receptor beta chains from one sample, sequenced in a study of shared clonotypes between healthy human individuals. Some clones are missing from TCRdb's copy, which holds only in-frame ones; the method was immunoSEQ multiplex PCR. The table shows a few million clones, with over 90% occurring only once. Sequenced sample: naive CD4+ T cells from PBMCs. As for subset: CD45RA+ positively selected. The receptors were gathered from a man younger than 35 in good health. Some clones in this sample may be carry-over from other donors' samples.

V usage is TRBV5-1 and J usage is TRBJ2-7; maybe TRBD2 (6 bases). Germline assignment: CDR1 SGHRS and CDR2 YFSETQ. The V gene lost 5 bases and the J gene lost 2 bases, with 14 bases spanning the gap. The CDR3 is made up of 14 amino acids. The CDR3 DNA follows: TGCGCCAGCAGACGGGTAGCGGTGACCTACGAGCAGTACTTC. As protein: CASRRVAVTYEQYF.

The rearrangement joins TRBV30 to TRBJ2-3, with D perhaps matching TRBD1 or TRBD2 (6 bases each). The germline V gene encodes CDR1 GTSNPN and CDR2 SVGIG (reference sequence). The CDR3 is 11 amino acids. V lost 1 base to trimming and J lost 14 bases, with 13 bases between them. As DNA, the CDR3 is TGTGCCTGGAGTGGGGGGGCTTCGACGTATTTT. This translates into CAWSGGASTYF. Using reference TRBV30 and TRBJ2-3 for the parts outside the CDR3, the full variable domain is SQTIHQWPATLVQPVGSPLSLECTVEGTSNPNLYWYRQAAGRGLQLLFYSVGIGQISSEVPQNLSASRPQDRQFILSSKKLLLSDSGFYLCAWSGGASTYFGPGTRLTVL.

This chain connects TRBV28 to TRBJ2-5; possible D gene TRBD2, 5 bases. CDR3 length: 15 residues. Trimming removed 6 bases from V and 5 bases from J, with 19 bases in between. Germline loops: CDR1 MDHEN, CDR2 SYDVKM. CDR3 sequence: CASSPGGSPSETQYF. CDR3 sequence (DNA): TGTGCCAGCAGCCCCGGTGGGAGCCCCAGTGAGACCCAGTACTTC.